Each of the 14 T cell receptor beta chains below was sequenced from the same sample in a study of blood T cell repertoires in COVID-19 (dated by TCRdb to about 2020). Preparation of the library involved the immunoSEQ multiplex PCR assay. This is the immuneACCESS table as TCRdb keeps it, with only in-frame sequences that have V and J called. A part of the clones is gone; compared with another copy, unresolved V genes explain less than half, and the rest is unexplained. Across this sample there are approximately 94,000 clones, with more than 75% seen only once. The leading ten clones occupy over 7% of the sample. The sample was peripheral blood. Source of these receptors: a man aged 25 to 45 in a cohort sampled during active COVID-19.

The CDR3 is CASSLDRPTYTDTQYF. DNA for the CDR3: TGTGCCAGCAGCCTAGACCGACCCACATACACAGATACGCAGTATTTT. V gene TRBV5-5 combines with J gene TRBJ2-3, with unresolved D. Trimming cost V 4 bases and J 2 bases, with 17 bases left between them. Per germline, CDR1 SGHKS and CDR2 YYEKEE (reference sequence). This CDR3 has 16 amino acids.

This rearrangement joins TRBV12-5 to TRBJ2-1, with 7 bases aligning to TRBD2. This CDR3 spans 14 amino acids. J gave up 7 bases and V 1 base, and 4 bases lay outside the gene matches. The germline V gene encodes CDR1 LGHNT and CDR2 FRNRAP. Here the CDR3 reads CASGLGTRGNEQFF. CDR3 bases: TGTGCTAGTGGTTTGGGGACTAGAGGGAATGAGCAGTTCTTC.

The chain recombines TRBV7-2 with TRBJ1-5, with 9 nucleotides matching TRBD1. Trimming cost V 4 bases and J 7 bases; bases outside gene matches: 5. Germline loops: CDR1 SGHTA, CDR2 FQGNSA. This CDR3 region has 14 residues. The CDR3 nucleotides are TGTGCCAGCAGCTCCCGACAGGGGGGACAGCCCCAGCATTTT. This encodes CASSSRQGGQPQHF. The full variable domain, completed using reference TRBV7-2 and TRBJ1-5, is GAGVSQSPSNKVTEKGKDVELRCDPISGHTALYWYRQSLGQGLEFLIYFQGNSAPDKSGLPSDRFSAERTGGSVSTLTIQRTQQEDSAVYLCASSSRQGGQPQHFGDGTRLSIL.

The V call is TRBV10-1, the J call TRBJ1-2; the match to TRBD1 covers 7 bases. The V gene's germline CDR1 is WNHNN and CDR2 SYGVQD (reference sequence). The V gene end was trimmed by 8 bases and the J gene end by 3 bases; junction bases not matched to a gene: 3. The CDR3 totals 12 residues. The CDR3: CASGDRDYGYTF. The CDR3 nucleotides read TGCGCCAGCGGAGACAGGGACTATGGCTACACCTTC.

For this clone: This sample also contains other DNA sequences that code for the same CDR3. The CDR3 reads CASSLVPGGAYEQYF. For the CDR3, the DNA is TGTGCCAGCAGCTTGGTCCCCGGGGGGGCCTACGAGCAGTACTTC. The rearrangement joins TRBV5-4 to TRBJ2-7, with 8 bases lining up with TRBD2. Germline assignment: CDR1 SGHNT and CDR2 YYREEE (reference sequence). V gave up 0 bases and J gave up 2 bases; unmatched junction bases: 4. The CDR3 contains 15 residues. Full variable domain (outside the CDR3, taken from reference TRBV5-4 and TRBJ2-7): ETGVTQSPTHLIKTRGQQVTLRCSSQSGHNTVSWYQQALGQGPQFIFQYYREEENGRGNFPPRFSGLQFPNYSSELNVNALELDDSALYLCASSLVPGGAYEQYFGPGTRLTVT.

V and J are TRBV7-2 and TRBJ2-1; no clear D. In germline, CDR1 is SGHTA, CDR2 FQGNSA. Between the trimmed V and J ends, which lost 0 bases and 3 bases, there was a span of 6 bases. The CDR3 loop spans 14 amino acids. CDR3 residues: CASSLAWSYNEQFF. The CDR3 nucleotides read TGTGCCAGCAGCTTAGCGTGGAGCTACAATGAGCAGTTCTTC.

The chain links TRBV6-1 to TRBJ1-5; the D gene is possibly TRBD1 (6 bases). Germline CDR1 is MNHNS and CDR2 is SASEGT. This CDR3 spans 13 amino acids. V lost 3 bases, J lost 11 bases, and 14 bases lay in between. CDR3 sequence reads: CASSEYRAAAQHF. The CDR3, as DNA: TGTGCCAGCAGTGAGTACAGGGCCGCAGCCCAGCATTTT.

The rearrangement joins TRBV7-2 to TRBJ2-5, with TRBD2 matching 7 bases. Trimming removed 8 bases from V and 5 bases from J; junction bases left unmatched: 8. The CDR3 is 13 residues long. CDR1 and CDR2 from the germline V gene are SGHTA and FQGNSA. The CDR3 region is CASGGGLEETQYF. CDR3 nucleotide sequence: TGTGCCAGCGGGGGGGGATTGGAGGAGACCCAGTACTTC.

The J gene is TRBJ1-2, the V gene TRBV7-6; no clear D. The V and J ends lost 1 base and 5 bases respectively, with 14 bases between them. Germline loops: CDR1 SGHVS, CDR2 FNYEAQ. CDR3 size: 15 residues. This CDR3 reads CASSLVSGGQYGYTF. The CDR3 region has the DNA TGTGCCAGCAGCTTAGTGTCTGGCGGGCAGTATGGCTACACCTTC.

The gene calls are TRBV18 and TRBJ2-1; 7 nucleotides align to TRBD2. V gave up 5 bases and J gave up 0 bases; unmatched junction bases: 7. CDR1 KGHSH and CDR2 LQKENI come from the germline V gene. CDR3 length: 16 residues. DNA of the CDR3: TGTGCCAGCTCATCGACTAGCCCCAGCTCCTACAATGAGCAGTTCTTC. It codes for CASSSTSPSSYNEQFF.

This chain joins TRBV6-4 and TRBJ2-3, with 9 bases identical to TRBD2. The CDR3 has 15 residues. CDR1 and CDR2 (germline): MRHNA, SNTAGT. After removal of 3 bases from V and 4 bases from J, the junction contained 5 bases not matched to a gene. The CDR3 bases are TGTGCCAGCAGTGAAGGCGGGGGGGCAGCAGATACGCAGTATTTT. It is translated as CASSEGGGAADTQYF.

This chain joins TRBV15 and TRBJ2-1; TRBD2 agrees at 11 bases. Germline V gene lookup returns CDR1 LNHNV and CDR2 YYDKDF (reference sequence). The CDR3 loop spans 15 amino acids. V shed 2 bases, J shed 10 bases, and the junction held 7 bases outside the gene matches. CDR3 in amino acids: CATSRSRLAGNEQFF. The CDR3 nucleotides are TGTGCCACCAGCAGATCCCGACTAGCGGGGAACGAGCAGTTCTTC.

The chain couples TRBV28 to TRBJ1-2; 9 bases align to TRBD1. Germline V gene sequence: CDR1 MDHEN, CDR2 SYDVKM. The CDR3 contains 13 residues. Trimming took 6 bases from V and 4 from J; bases not matched to a gene: 3. CDR3 protein: CASSWTGAYGYTF. The CDR3 region has the DNA TGTGCCAGCAGCTGGACAGGGGCCTATGGCTACACCTTC.

The V call is TRBV5-1, the J call TRBJ1-6; D is uncertain. Per germline, CDR1 SGHRS and CDR2 YFSETQ. V lost 1 base and J 0 bases, leaving 11 bases between the germline ends. This CDR3 region has 17 residues. This CDR3 reads CASSLRAGVSYNSPLHF. The CDR3 DNA reads as TGCGCCAGCAGCTTGAGGGCCGGGGTCTCCTATAATTCACCCCTCCACTTT.